This T cell receptor (beta chain) appears in the sequencing data of a study of CD4 T cells in relation to SARS-CoV-2 and coronaviruses. On the study more broadly: Patient ages ranged from roughly 20 to 80, median 38.

About this clone: The antigen is unknown.

The CDR3 has 20 amino acids. Assay: immunoSEQ multiplex PCR; the TCRdb copy retains only in-frame clones and omits some. The sample holds tens of thousands of clones, over 75% seen once. The TCR comes from an adult with COVID-19. The sequencing input was naive CD4+ T cells from PBMCs, cultured in vitro. The subset is: naive CD4+ T cells isolated by negative enrichment. The chain has TRBV21-1 and TRBJ1-2. TRBV21-1 counts as a pseudogene. The CDR3 bases are TGTGCCAGCACTCCTTATATGACTATCCTAACTGGAGGGACTGGCTATGGCTACACCTTC. As protein: CASTPYMTILTGGTGYGYTF.